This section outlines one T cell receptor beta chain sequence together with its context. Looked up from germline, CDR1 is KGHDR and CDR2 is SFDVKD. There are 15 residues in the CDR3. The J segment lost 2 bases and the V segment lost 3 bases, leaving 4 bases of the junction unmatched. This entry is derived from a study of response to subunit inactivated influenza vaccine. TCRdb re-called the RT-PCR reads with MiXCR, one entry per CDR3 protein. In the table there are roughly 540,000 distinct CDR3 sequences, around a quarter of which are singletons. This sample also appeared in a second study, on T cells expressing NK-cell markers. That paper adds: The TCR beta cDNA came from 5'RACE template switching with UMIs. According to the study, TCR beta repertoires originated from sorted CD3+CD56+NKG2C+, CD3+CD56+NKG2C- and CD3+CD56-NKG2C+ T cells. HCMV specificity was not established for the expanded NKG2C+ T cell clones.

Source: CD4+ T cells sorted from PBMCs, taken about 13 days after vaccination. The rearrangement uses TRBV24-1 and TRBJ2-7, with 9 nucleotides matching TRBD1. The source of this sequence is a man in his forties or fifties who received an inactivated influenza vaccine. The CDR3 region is CATSDPRDRAYEQYF. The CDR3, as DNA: TGTGCCACCAGTGATCCCCGGGACAGGGCCTACGAGCAGTACTTC.